The 25 T cell receptor beta chains presented below share a single source sample, sequenced in a study of PD-L1 blockade in urothelial cancer (dated by TCRdb to 2017 to 2019). Library construction relied on the immunoSEQ multiplex PCR assay. The table was pulled from immuneACCESS by TCRdb, which kept in-frame rearrangements only. Such tables lose some clones; where checked, under half of the loss comes from unresolved V genes, and the rest has no known cause. The table for this sample lists some 54,000 clones; about 80% of them were counted only once. The leading ten clones occupy about 6% of the sample. The sequenced sample was PBMCs, obtained around atezolizumab (anti-PD-L1) treatment. These receptors were taken from a man aged 35 to 55 with urothelial cancer.

The gene calls are TRBV7-2 and TRBJ2-5, with no clear D. The CDR3 is made up of 13 amino acids. The germline CDR1 and CDR2 sequences are SGHTA and FQGNSA. The V end lost 3 bases, the J end lost 5 bases, and 10 bases lay between the germline ends. CDR3 DNA: TGTGCCAGCAGCTTCAATTACGGGGAGACCCAGTACTTC. Its protein is CASSFNYGETQYF. Filled out from reference TRBV7-2 and TRBJ2-5, the complete variable domain reads GAGVSQSPSNKVTEKGKDVELRCDPISGHTALYWYRQSLGQGLEFLIYFQGNSAPDKSGLPSDRFSAERTGGSVSTLTIQRTQQEDSAVYLCASSFNYGETQYFGPGTRLLVL.

The CDR3 protein is CASRLTTGSNQPQHF. CDR3 bases: TGTGCCAGCAGACTCACCACAGGGTCCAATCAGCCCCAGCATTTT. The V gene is TRBV6-5, the J gene TRBJ1-5; a weak D match, TRBD1 (6 bases). Germline-derived CDR1 and CDR2 are MNHEY and SVGAGI. V was shortened by 6 bases and J by 3 bases, with 15 bases between the two germline ends. CDR3 length: 15 amino acids.

The chain has TRBV11-3 and TRBJ2-7; TRBD2 might be the D (6 bases). In germline, CDR1 is SGHNT, CDR2 YENEEA. V shed 4 bases and J shed 1 base, with 14 bases lying between them. The CDR3 contains 15 residues. The CDR3: CASSCKWGVSYEQYF. The CDR3, as DNA: TGTGCCAGCAGCTGTAAATGGGGGGTTTCCTACGAGCAGTACTTC.

The chain combines TRBV7-3 with TRBJ2-1, with 9 bases fitting TRBD1. Trimming cost V 0 bases and J 2 bases; bases outside gene matches: 5. Germline lookup yields CDR1 SGHTA and CDR2 FQGTGA. This CDR3 spans 17 amino acids. The CDR3 sequence is CASSLTGTGPPYNEQFF. For the CDR3, the DNA is TGTGCCAGCAGCTTAACCGGGACAGGGCCACCCTACAATGAGCAGTTCTTC.

The genes are TRBV6-4 and TRBJ2-2; 8 nucleotides align to TRBD2. Germline loops: CDR1 MRHNA, CDR2 SNTAGT. The CDR3 extends over 15 amino acids. J gave up 5 bases and V 4 bases, and 6 bases lay outside the gene matches. CDR3 DNA sequence: TGTGCCAGCAGTGTTACGCCTAGCGGGACCGGGGAGCTGTTTTTT. Its protein product is CASSVTPSGTGELFF.

CDR3 coding DNA: TGCGCCAGCAGCCGGAAGACCTCGGGGACTAGCGGGAGTAGCACCGGGGAGCTGTTTTTT. Translated, it gives CASSRKTSGTSGSSTGELFF. The chain is built from TRBV4-1 and TRBJ2-2, with TRBD2 matching over 14 bases. CDR3 size: 20 residues. The trim removed 4 bases at V and 4 bases at J, leaving 14 bases unmatched. The V gene's germline CDR1 is MGHRA and CDR2 YSYEKL.

The rearrangement joins TRBV9 to TRBJ2-2; D is uncertain. Deletions cut 3 bases from V and 1 base from J, with 10 bases between. Per the germline V gene, CDR1 is SGDLS and CDR2 is YYNGEE. The CDR3 is made up of 15 amino acids. In DNA, the CDR3 is TGTGCCAGCAGCGATCGAGCGAGGAACACCGGGGAGCTGTTTTTT. It codes for CASSDRARNTGELFF.

The V gene is TRBV11-3, the J gene TRBJ2-1; 9 nucleotides agree with TRBD2. CDR3 length: 12 residues. The ends lost 8 bases at V and 10 bases at J; junction bases unmatched: 6. The germline V gene has CDR1 SGHNT and CDR2 YENEEA. The CDR3 DNA follows: TGTGCCAGCTCGGCTAGCGGGGTAGAGCAGTTCTTC. It encodes CASSASGVEQFF.

The CDR3 is CASIPDRVAGNTIYF. The CDR3 DNA reads as TGTGCCAGCATCCCGGACAGGGTGGCTGGAAACACCATATATTTT. The rearrangement joins TRBV28 to TRBJ1-3, with 8 bases lining up with TRBD1. The V gene end was trimmed by 7 bases and the J gene end by 2 bases; junction bases not matched to a gene: 7. The CDR3 loop spans 15 amino acids. CDR1 is MDHEN, CDR2 SYDVKM, per germline. Combining the CDR3 with reference TRBV28 and TRBJ1-3 gives the whole variable domain DVKVTQSSRYLVKRTGEKVFLECVQDMDHENMFWYRQDPGLGLRLIYFSYDVKMKEKGDIPEGYSVSREKKERFSLILESASTNQTSMYLCASIPDRVAGNTIYFGEGSWLTVV.

This chain uses TRBV30 with TRBJ1-2; D possibly corresponds to TRBD1 (6 bases). Per germline, CDR1 GTSNPN and CDR2 SVGIG (reference sequence). The CDR3 is 13 residues long. The V end lost 5 bases, the J end lost 7 bases, and 17 bases lay between the germline ends. The CDR3 nucleotides read TGTGCCTGGTCACAGGGATTTAATTCTGGCTACACCTTC. Translated: CAWSQGFNSGYTF. The whole variable domain, remainder taken from reference TRBV30 and TRBJ1-2, is SQTIHQWPATLVQPVGSPLSLECTVEGTSNPNLYWYRQAAGRGLQLLFYSVGIGQISSEVPQNLSASRPQDRQFILSSKKLLLSDSGFYLCAWSQGFNSGYTFGSGTRLTVV.

The chain joins TRBV19 to TRBJ2-7, with D possibly being TRBD2 (6 bases). V dropped 8 bases and J dropped 3 bases, with 17 bases sitting between them. Germline CDR1 is LNHDA and CDR2 is SQIVND (reference sequence). The CDR3 sequence is 14 residues long. The CDR3 sequence: CASRRGTYDYEQYF. CDR3 nucleotides: TGTGCCAGTCGTCGAGGGACTTACGACTACGAGCAGTACTTC.

V and J are TRBV6-5 and TRBJ2-7; TRBD1 aligns across 8 bases. CDR1 is MNHEY, CDR2 SVGAGI, per germline. The CDR3 spans 14 residues. J gave up 9 bases and V 5 bases, and 12 bases lay outside the gene matches. This chain's CDR3 is CASSRQGTLEPQYF. The CDR3 DNA reads as TGTGCCAGCAGTCGACAGGGGACCCTCGAACCGCAGTACTTC.

The CDR3 protein is CASSSPGQGNQPQHF. The CDR3, as DNA: TGTGCCAGCAGTTCTCCGGGACAGGGCAATCAGCCCCAGCATTTT. V is TRBV6-5 and J is TRBJ1-5; 8 nucleotides match TRBD1. Germline values: CDR1 MNHEY, CDR2 SVGAGI. The trim removed 4 bases at V and 2 bases at J, leaving 4 bases unmatched. The CDR3 extends over 15 amino acids.

The table lists this clone with a count of one. The rearrangement uses TRBV6-6 and TRBJ1-5; tentative D call: TRBD1 (6 bases). Between the trimmed V and J ends, which lost 4 bases and 2 bases, there was a span of 6 bases. The germline gives CDR1 MNHNY, CDR2 SVGAGI (reference sequence). The CDR3 extends over 13 amino acids. The CDR3 is CASSSGGNQPQHF. CDR3 nucleotides: TGTGCCAGCAGTTCAGGGGGCAATCAGCCCCAGCATTTT.

This clone has more than one count but fewer than ten. This chain connects TRBV11-2 to TRBJ1-4; TRBD1 matches at 9 bases. This CDR3 has 14 amino acids. In germline, CDR1 is SGHAT, CDR2 FQNNGV. V gave up 5 bases and J gave up 6 bases; unmatched junction bases: 4. This CDR3 is CASSPGTGYEKLFF. The CDR3 nucleotides are TGTGCCAGCAGCCCGGGGACAGGGTATGAAAAACTGTTTTTT.

The chain links TRBV7-9 to TRBJ2-2; 7 positions match TRBD2. The germline V gene has CDR1 SEHNR and CDR2 FQNEAQ (reference sequence). CDR3 size: 15 residues. The junction had 10 bases not matched to a gene; V was cut back by 5 bases and J by 7 bases. The CDR3 sequence is CASSLGTTRGGELFF. The CDR3 DNA reads TGTGCCAGCAGCCTGGGGACTACCCGGGGCGGGGAGCTGTTTTTT.

The chain couples TRBV15 to TRBJ1-1; TRBD1 is a possible D gene (5 bases). Trimming stripped 2 bases from V and 7 bases from J, with 17 bases between. CDR1 and CDR2 (germline): LNHNV, YYDKDF (reference sequence). This CDR3 has 15 residues. Here the CDR3 reads CATSRYPGNQGEAFF. The CDR3 nucleotides read TGTGCCACCAGCAGATACCCCGGCAATCAGGGTGAAGCTTTCTTT. The variable domain in full, with the rest retrieved from reference TRBV15 and TRBJ1-1, is DAMVIQNPRYQVTQFGKPVTLSCSQTLNHNVMYWYQQKSSQAPKLLFHYYDKDFNNEADTPDNFQSRRPNTSFCFLDIRSPGLGDTAMYLCATSRYPGNQGEAFFGQGTRLTVV.

This clone was seen just once. The J gene is TRBJ2-1, the V gene TRBV6-1, with TRBD1 as a possible D gene (6 bases). Germline loops: CDR1 MNHNS, CDR2 SASEGT. V was clipped by 2 bases and J by 9 bases, with 20 bases between them. There are 16 residues in the CDR3. The CDR3 DNA reads TGTGCCAGCAGTGAACGGGCAGGGGTGACCTGCGGTGAGCAGTTCTTC. The encoded protein is CASSERAGVTCGEQFF.

This chain links TRBV18 with TRBJ2-7; 7 nucleotides align to TRBD1. This CDR3 is built from 15 residues. V lost 2 bases and J lost 5; bases outside the gene matches: 9. Looked up from germline, CDR1 is KGHSH and CDR2 is LQKENI. The CDR3 DNA reads TGTGCCAGCTCACCATATCGTACAGGGGCCAACGAGCAGTACTTC. Protein product: CASSPYRTGANEQYF.

The chain combines TRBV30 with TRBJ1-2; 10 bases line up with TRBD1. The V and J ends lost 5 bases and 4 bases, in that order; junction bases with no gene match: 7. The CDR3 is made up of 14 amino acids. Germline values: CDR1 GTSNPN, CDR2 SVGIG (reference sequence). The DNA for the CDR3 is TGTGCCTGGGTACCGGGACAGGGGTTCTATGGCTACACCTTC. This sequence encodes CAWVPGQGFYGYTF.

J is TRBJ1-2 and V is TRBV2; 7 nucleotides agree with TRBD1. Germline trimming cut 7 bases from V and 7 bases from J; bases unmatched to any gene: 18. This CDR3 is 16 amino acids long. Germline CDR1 SNHLY, CDR2 FYNNEI. The CDR3 nucleotides read TGTGCCAGCAATGACCCCGGACAGGCCAGCGGTGGTGGCTACACCTTC. Translation: CASNDPGQASGGGYTF.

The chain employs TRBV7-8 and TRBJ2-5; 7 bases are shared with TRBD1. CDR3 length: 14 amino acids. Germline V gene sequence: CDR1 SGHVS, CDR2 FQNEAQ. Germline trimming cut 6 bases from V and 4 bases from J; bases unmatched to any gene: 8. CDR3 sequence: CASRQRQGRETQYF. Written as DNA, the CDR3 is TGTGCCAGCAGACAAAGACAGGGAAGAGAGACCCAGTACTTC.

Remarks on this clone: The sample carries other DNA sequences with the same CDR3. The gene calls are TRBV2 and TRBJ2-3, with 8 bases that match TRBD1. CDR3 length: 15 amino acids. CDR1 SNHLY and CDR2 FYNNEI come from the germline V gene. The junction had 8 bases not matched to a gene; V was cut back by 6 bases and J by 3 bases. DNA for the CDR3: TGTGCCAGCAGCGACCAGGGGGCCCGGACAGATACGCAGTATTTT. It specifies CASSDQGARTDTQYF.

V usage is TRBV4-2 and J usage is TRBJ1-5, with D perhaps TRBD1 (5 bases). Trimming removed 4 bases at V and 8 bases at J, with 18 bases between. Germline CDR1 is LGHNA and CDR2 is YNFKEQ. The CDR3 has 15 residues. The CDR3 DNA sequence: TGTGCCAGCAGCCCGAAAAGGGGTGGTAGGGAGCCCCAGCATTTT. It translates to CASSPKRGGREPQHF.

This sequence joins TRBV5-6 and TRBJ2-7; a possible D gene is TRBD2 (6 bases). Germline V gives CDR1 SGHDT, CDR2 YYEEEE. The CDR3 totals 17 residues. Trimming removed 5 bases at V and 6 bases at J, with 27 bases between. The CDR3 region is CASRYSLGRDDGSEQYF. The CDR3 DNA reads as TGTGCCAGCAGGTATTCGCTCGGGCGGGACGACGGTAGCGAGCAGTACTTC.